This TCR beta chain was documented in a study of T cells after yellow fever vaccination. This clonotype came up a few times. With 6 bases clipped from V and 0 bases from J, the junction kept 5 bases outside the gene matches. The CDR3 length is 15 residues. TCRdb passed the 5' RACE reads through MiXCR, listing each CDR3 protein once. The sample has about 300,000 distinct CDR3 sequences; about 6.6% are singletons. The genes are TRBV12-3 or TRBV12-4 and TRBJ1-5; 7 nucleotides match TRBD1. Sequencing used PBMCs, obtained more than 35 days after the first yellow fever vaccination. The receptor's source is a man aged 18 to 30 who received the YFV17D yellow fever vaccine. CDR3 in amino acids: CASSPGDSSNQPQHF. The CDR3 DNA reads TGTGCCAGCAGCCCCGGGGACAGTAGCAATCAGCCCCAGCATTTT.